This is a list of T cell receptor beta chains from one sample in a study of CD8+ T cells in alopecia areata. Assay used: immunoSEQ multiplex PCR; TCRdb lists only in-frame clones, some missing. In the table there are roughly 200,000 clones, more than 55% of which are singletons. This specimen consisted of CD4+ T cells sorted from blood, obtained at week 4, from a patient treated with tofacitinib. Receptors originate from a human donor with alopecia areata. Both conserved end residues are part of each CDR3. Fields, in order: J gene, D gene, clone size, V gene, CDR3 protein, CDR3 DNA. D genes are given only for firm matches. Only part of the rows carry a size: once, few, many, or a class if the clone is expanded.

TRBJ2-3,TRBD1,.,TRBV2,CASTRDRTSDTQYF,TGTGCCAGCACCCGGGACAGGACCTCAGATACGCAGTATTTT
TRBJ1-1,.,.,TRBV29-1,CSVESRLNTEAFF,TGCAGCGTTGAATCCAGATTGAACACTGAAGCTTTCTTT
TRBJ2-5,.,once,TRBV11-2,CASSFPLGETQYF,TGTGCCAGCAGCTTTCCGCTGGGGGAGACCCAGTACTTC
TRBJ2-7,.,.,TRBV15,CATSRAVTVVSYEQYF,TGTGCCACCAGCAGAGCCGTGACGGTAGTCTCCTACGAGCAGTACTTC
TRBJ1-3,.,few,TRBV5-6,CASSRGTSGNTIYF,TGTGCCAGCAGTAGGGGTACCTCTGGAAACACCATATATTTT
TRBJ2-7,.,.,TRBV15,CATSRDPDKAYEQYF,TGTGCCACCAGCAGAGATCCGGACAAAGCCTACGAGCAGTACTTC
TRBJ2-1,TRBD2,.,TRBV9,CASSVAGGGEQFF,TGTGCCAGCAGCGTAGCGGGCGGGGGGGAGCAGTTCTTC
TRBJ2-5,.,.,TRBV11-2,CASSPPGVQETQYF,TGTGCCAGCAGCCCTCCGGGGGTCCAAGAGACCCAGTACTTC
TRBJ2-7,.,.,TRBV4-1,CASSQGRGGGKYEQYF,TGCGCCAGCAGCCAAGGGAGAGGGGGGGGCAAGTACGAGCAGTACTTC
TRBJ2-7,.,.,TRBV4-2,CASSQETGSHYEQYF,TGTGCCAGCAGCCAAGAAACAGGATCCCACTACGAGCAGTACTTC
TRBJ2-3,.,.,TRBV30,CAWSVLDTQYF,TGTGCCTGGAGTGTACTAGATACGCAGTATTTT
TRBJ1-5,TRBD1,few,TRBV7-9,CASSSGTGPQNQPQHF,TGTGCCAGCAGCTCTGGGACAGGGCCTCAAAATCAGCCCCAGCATTTT
TRBJ2-7,.,.,TRBV28,CASSRLTAGGPYEQYF,TGTGCCAGCAGCCGACTCACAGCCGGGGGCCCCTACGAGCAGTACTTC
TRBJ1-1,.,.,TRBV28,CASSPFIRLGGGHTEAFF,TGTGCCAGCAGTCCCTTTATAAGGTTGGGTGGCGGACACACTGAAGCTTTCTTT
TRBJ1-6,.,.,TRBV28,CASSLSPTGQQNSPLHF,TGTGCCAGCAGTTTATCCCCCACCGGGCAGCAAAATTCACCCCTCCACTTT
TRBJ2-3,TRBD2,few,TRBV27,CASSPGLAGGRWSTDTQYF,TGTGCCAGCAGTCCAGGACTAGCGGGGGGGCGTTGGAGCACAGATACGCAGTATTTT
TRBJ2-7,.,.,TRBV4-1,CASSQDLRFAQYF,TGCGCCAGCAGCCAAGATCTTAGGTTCGCGCAGTACTTC
TRBJ2-1,TRBD2,few,TRBV5-6,CASSSTGTSRGGEQFF,TGTGCCAGCAGCTCAACGGGGACTAGCAGAGGAGGTGAGCAGTTCTTC
TRBJ1-6,.,.,TRBV19,CASSLSETVNSPLHF,TGTGCCAGTAGCCTCTCCGAGACGGTTAATTCACCCCTCCACTTT
TRBJ1-6,.,.,TRBV15,CATSSLREPPLHF,TGTGCCACCAGCAGCCTCAGGGAACCACCCCTCCACTTT
TRBJ1-5,.,.,TRBV7-9,CASSRDGGGQPQHF,TGTGCCAGCAGCCGCGATGGGGGCGGGCAGCCCCAGCATTTT
TRBJ2-3,.,few,TRBV5-6,CASSRGSDREPLF,TGTGCCAGCAGCCGAGGAAGTGACCGGGAGCCTCTGTTT
TRBJ2-1,.,.,TRBV5-1,CASSMGGYNEQFF,TGCGCCAGCAGCATGGGGGGCTACAATGAGCAGTTCTTC
TRBJ1-5,.,.,TRBV4-3,CASSQEAGQEQPQHF,TGCGCCAGCAGCCAAGAGGCAGGTCAGGAACAGCCCCAGCATTTT
TRBJ2-3,TRBD2,.,TRBV5-1,CASSLRASGRNGTQYF,TGCGCCAGCAGCTTGAGGGCTAGCGGGAGGAACGGTACGCAGTATTTT
TRBJ1-1,TRBD1,.,TRBV4-1,CASSPRDRGYTEAFF,TGCGCCAGCAGCCCACGGGACAGGGGATACACTGAAGCTTTCTTT
TRBJ2-7,.,.,TRBV30,CAWNRRARAYEQYF,TGTGCCTGGAATAGGAGGGCTCGGGCCTACGAGCAGTACTTC
TRBJ1-5,.,.,TRBV30,CAWSVLTGNQPQHF,TGTGCCTGGAGTGTACTCACTGGGAATCAGCCCCAGCATTTT
TRBJ1-3,.,.,TRBV30,CAWSDWGRGNTIYF,TGTGCCTGGAGTGATTGGGGGCGCGGAAACACCATATATTTT
TRBJ1-2,TRBD1,.,TRBV19,CASSPTGSYGYTF,TGTGCCAGTAGTCCGACAGGGAGCTATGGCTACACCTTC
TRBJ1-4,.,.,TRBV30,CAWSLTPGRGEKLFF,TGTGCCTGGAGCCTGACCCCTGGTAGGGGTGAAAAACTGTTTTTT
TRBJ1-1,.,few,TRBV12-5,CASGSAAYEAFF,TGTGCTAGTGGTTCGGCGGCTTATGAAGCTTTCTTT
TRBJ1-6,TRBD1,.,TRBV27,CASSSPLTGGSNSPLHF,TGTGCCAGCAGTTCCCCTCTTACAGGGGGCAGTAATTCACCCCTCCACTTT
TRBJ2-2,.,once,TRBV6-5,CASSSQGRIAGELFF,TGTGCCAGCAGTTCACAGGGTCGGATCGCCGGGGAGCTGTTTTTT